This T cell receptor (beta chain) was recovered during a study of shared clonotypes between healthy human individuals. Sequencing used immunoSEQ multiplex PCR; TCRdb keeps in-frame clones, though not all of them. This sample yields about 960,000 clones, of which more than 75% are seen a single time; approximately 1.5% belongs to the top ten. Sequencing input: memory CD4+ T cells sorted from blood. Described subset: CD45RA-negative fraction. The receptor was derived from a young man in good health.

CDR3 in DNA: TGCGCCAGCAGCTTGTTGGCGGAGGGAATTGAGCAGTACTTC. The encoded protein is CASSLLAEGIEQYF. V and J are TRBV5-1 and TRBJ2-7, with D possibly matching TRBD2 (6 bases). Between the trimmed V and J ends, which lost 1 base and 7 bases, there was a span of 15 bases. Germline V gene data show CDR1 as SGHRS and CDR2 as YFSETQ. CDR3 size: 14 residues.